These 13 T cell receptor beta chains were all obtained from the same sample, sequenced in a study of spatial heterogeneity in lung cancer. TCRdb itself ran the 5' RACE reads through MiXCR, one entry per CDR3 protein. The repertoire holds about 6,000 distinct CDR3 sequences, with 12% to 15% as singletons. Notes on the study in general: One measure, the expanded intratumoral alpha and beta TCR count, tracked tumor mutation counts.

Antigen specificity for these receptors is unknown. Sample time point: sample taken at primary tumor resection. The starting material was lung tumor tissue, obtained at surgery. The receptor source for this set is a male donor with early-stage non-small cell lung cancer.

Within the sample, this clonotype is medium-sized. This beta chain came through as a stray read in a library set up for alpha chains, and its size says little. The rearrangement uses TRBV24-1 and TRBJ2-1; D gene uncertain. The CDR3 has 12 residues. Trimming cost V 6 bases and J 3 bases, with 5 bases left between them. Germline CDR1 KGHDR, CDR2 SFDVKD. CDR3 in amino acids: CATSYDYNEQFF. For the CDR3, the DNA is TGTGCCACCAGTTACGACTACAATGAGCAGTTCTTC.

A few counts support this clonotype. With the library built for alpha chains, this beta chain is off target and its frequency is not meaningful. The chain couples TRBV20-1 to TRBJ2-2; D may be TRBD1 (5 bases). Germline loops: CDR1 DFQATT, CDR2 SNEGSKA (reference sequence). The CDR3 is 10 residues long. For the CDR3, the DNA is TGCAGCCCAGGGACCGGGGAGCTGTTTTTT. It yields the protein CSPGTGELFF.

Regarding this clonotype: Little can be read into the size of this beta chain, an off-target read in a library designed for alpha chains. This chain uses TRBV7-6 with TRBJ2-3; D is unresolved. Germline lookup yields CDR1 SGHVS and CDR2 FNYEAQ. Between the trimmed V and J ends, which lost 0 bases and 0 bases, there was a span of 13 bases. The CDR3 spans 17 residues. The CDR3 sequence: CASSLAPTYLSTDTQYF. CDR3 in DNA: TGTGCCAGCAGCTTAGCGCCTACTTACCTTAGCACAGATACGCAGTATTTT. Full variable domain (rest looked up from reference TRBV7-6 and TRBJ2-3): GAGVSQSPRYKVTKRGQDVALRCDPISGHVSLYWYRQALGQGPEFLTYFNYEAQQDKSGLPNDRFSAERPEGSISTLTIQRTEQRDSAMYRCASSLAPTYLSTDTQYFGPGTRLTVL.

Notes on this clonotype: Since the library was made to target alpha chains, this beta chain is a stray read and its abundance is not meaningful. The chain couples TRBV4-1 to TRBJ2-5; D possibly corresponds to TRBD2 (5 bases). The germline V gene encodes CDR1 MGHRA and CDR2 YSYEKL. The V and J ends lost 4 bases and 1 base respectively, with 10 bases between them. This CDR3 is 14 amino acids long. The CDR3 DNA sequence: TGCGCCAGCAGCCGCGGGCTATCCCAAGAGACCCAGTACTTC. It specifies CASSRGLSQETQYF.

On this clonotype itself: The library was prepared for alpha chains; this beta chain is a stray read, so its frequency means little. This rearrangement joins TRBV5-1 to TRBJ2-7; D not certain. V gave up 4 bases and J gave up 1 base, with 6 bases separating them. The CDR3 consists of 12 residues. Germline CDR1 and CDR2: SGHRS and YFSETQ. The CDR3 loop reads CASSQTSYEQYF. CDR3 nucleotide sequence: TGCGCCAGCAGCCAGACTTCCTACGAGCAGTACTTC.

By its share, this clonotype is medium-sized. As an off-target read in a library built for alpha chains, this beta chain has a frequency of little significance. The chain joins TRBV4-1 to TRBJ2-1; 7 bases align to TRBD1. The CDR3 spans 17 residues. Per the germline V gene, CDR1 is MGHRA and CDR2 is YSYEKL. The ends lost 2 bases at V and 0 bases at J; junction bases unmatched: 7. The CDR3: CASSQNTGQSSYNEQFF. As DNA, the CDR3 is TGCGCCAGCAGCCAAAATACGGGACAGAGCTCCTACAATGAGCAGTTCTTC.

This clonotype has at least ten counts. With the library built for alpha chains, this beta chain is off target and its frequency is not meaningful. CDR3 residues: CASSPLDSSGNTIYF. The CDR3 region has the DNA TGTGCCAGCTCACCACTCGACAGCTCTGGAAACACCATATATTTT. The chain uses TRBV18 and TRBJ1-3; tentatively, D is TRBD1 (5 bases). CDR3 size: 15 residues. Germline-derived CDR1 and CDR2 are KGHSH and LQKENI. The germline V and J ends were trimmed by 1 base and 0 bases, with 7 bases remaining between them.

This clonotype is termed medium-sized (0.01 to 0.1%). In a library made to pick up alpha chains, this beta chain is a stray read with a size that means little. This chain joins TRBV10-3 and TRBJ2-1; TRBD2 matches at 14 bases. Germline-derived CDR1 and CDR2 are ENHRY and SYGVKD. The CDR3 runs to 14 residues. J gave up 9 bases and V 10 bases, and 8 bases lay outside the gene matches. CDR3 bases: TGTGCCACCACGGGGACTAGCGGGAGTGGTGAGCAGTTCTTC. This encodes CATTGTSGSGEQFF.

In this sample, this clonotype is medium-sized (0.01 to 0.1%). This beta chain lies outside the target of a library built for alpha chains; its clone size means little. V gene TRBV3-1 combines with J gene TRBJ2-2; weak D call: TRBD1 (6 bases). CDR1 is LGHDT, CDR2 YNNKEL, per germline (reference sequence). The CDR3 has 15 residues. The V end was cut by 5 bases, the J end by 5 bases, with 15 bases between. The CDR3 is CASSRPGVRTGELFF. The CDR3 DNA follows: TGTGCCAGCAGCAGACCAGGGGTCAGGACCGGGGAGCTGTTTTTT.

Within the sample, this clonotype is medium-sized. This beta chain is a stray sequence in a library constructed for alpha chains; its clone size is not meaningful. The rearrangement uses TRBV7-9 and TRBJ2-3; D perhaps matches TRBD2 (6 bases). CDR1 is SEHNR and CDR2 is FQNEAQ in the germline V gene (reference sequence). This CDR3 region has 13 residues. V was cut by 5 bases and J by 1 base, with 7 bases left in between. The CDR3 DNA reads as TGTGCCAGCAGCCCTAGCGGCACAGATACGCAGTATTTT. Its protein product is CASSPSGTDTQYF.

This clonotype is labeled medium-sized. This beta chain came through as a stray read in a library set up for alpha chains, and its size says little. The chain uses TRBV20-1 and TRBJ2-7, with D tentatively TRBD1 or TRBD2 (5 bases each). Germline V gene data show CDR1 as DFQATT and CDR2 as SNEGSKA (reference sequence). V shed 5 bases and J shed 7 bases, with 18 bases lying between them. This CDR3 comprises 13 residues. CDR3 sequence: CSAWDGLKGEQYF. DNA for the CDR3: TGCAGTGCTTGGGACGGTTTAAAGGGTGAGCAGTACTTC.

By share, this clonotype ranks as medium-sized. The library was prepared for alpha chains; this beta chain is a stray read, so its frequency means little. The chain is built from TRBV29-1 and TRBJ2-1; 9 positions match TRBD1. Germline trimming cut 6 bases from V and 5 bases from J; bases unmatched to any gene: 8. This CDR3 comprises 14 residues. Germline V gene data show CDR1 as SQVTM and CDR2 as ANQGSEA. The CDR3 nucleotides read TGCAGCGTCCAGGGACAGGGAGTGGACAATGAGCAGTTCTTC. Translated, it gives CSVQGQGVDNEQFF.

This clonotype was observed many times. Because this beta chain is a stray read in a library intended to capture alpha chains, its abundance should not be given much weight. The chain recombines TRBV29-1 with TRBJ2-1, with TRBD2 matching 12 bases. This CDR3 comprises 19 residues. Germline trimming cut 1 base from V and 1 base from J; bases unmatched to any gene: 11. Germline lookup yields CDR1 SQVTM and CDR2 ANQGSEA. CDR3 residues: CSVEGRTSGKPQSYNEQFF. Written as DNA, the CDR3 is TGCAGCGTTGAAGGGCGGACTAGCGGGAAACCCCAATCCTACAATGAGCAGTTCTTC.